The clone carrying this T cell receptor beta chain was counted between two and nine times. The PCR ran on 60 Vbeta and 13 Jbeta primers. Produced via immunoSEQ multiplex PCR; TCRdb's table is partial and in-frame only. This repertoire shows around 140,000 clones, around 73% found once; its top ten account for about 1.5%. The sample comes from a study of cytomegalovirus exposure and HLA in healthy donors. V gave up 0 bases and J gave up 5 bases; unmatched junction bases: 10. CDR1 is LGHNA and CDR2 is YNFKEQ in the germline V gene. The CDR3 consists of 16 residues. Sequenced sample: PBMCs. V and J are TRBV4-2 and TRBJ2-7; TRBD1 agrees at 7 bases. The source of this sequence is a female donor in good health and CMV-seronegative. The CDR3 here is CASSQEQGDRANEQYF. The CDR3 DNA reads as TGTGCCAGCAGCCAAGAACAGGGAGACAGGGCTAACGAGCAGTACTTC.